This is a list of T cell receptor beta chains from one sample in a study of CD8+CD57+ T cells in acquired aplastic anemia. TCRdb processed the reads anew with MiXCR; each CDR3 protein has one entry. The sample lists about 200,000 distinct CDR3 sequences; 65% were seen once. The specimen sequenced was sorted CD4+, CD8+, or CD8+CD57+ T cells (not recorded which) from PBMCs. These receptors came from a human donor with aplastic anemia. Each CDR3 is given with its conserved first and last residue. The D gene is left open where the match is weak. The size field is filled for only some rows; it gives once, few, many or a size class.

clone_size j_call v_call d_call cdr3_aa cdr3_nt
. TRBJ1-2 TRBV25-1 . CASSGRLRGVHGYTF TGTGCCAGCAGTGGTCGACTGCGGGGAGTTCATGGCTACACCTTC
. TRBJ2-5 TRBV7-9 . CASSLRVRDPGEVETQYF TGTGCCAGCAGCTTACGCGTGCGAGACCCGGGGGAGGTGGAGACCCAGTACTTC
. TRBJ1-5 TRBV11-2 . CASSLHGRGDQPQHF TGTGCCAGCAGCTTACACGGCAGGGGTGATCAGCCCCAGCATTTT
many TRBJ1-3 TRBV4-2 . CASRPQGGSGNTIYF TGTGCCAGCAGACCACAGGGCGGCTCTGGAAACACCATATATTTT
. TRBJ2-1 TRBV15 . CATSSLSRSNEQFF TGTGCCACCAGCAGCTTATCCAGGTCGAATGAGCAGTTCTTC
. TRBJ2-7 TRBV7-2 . CASSTPSYEQYF TGTGCCAGCTCGACGCCATCCTACGAGCAGTACTTC
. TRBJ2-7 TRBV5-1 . CASSEDSLGFGQYF TGCGCCAGCAGCGAAGATTCGCTGGGGTTCGGGCAGTACTTC
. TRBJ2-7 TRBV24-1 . CATLASEGSYEQYF TGTGCCACCCTCGCTTCCGAGGGCTCCTACGAGCAGTACTTC
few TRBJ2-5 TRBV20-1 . CSAREGLAQETQYF TGCAGTGCTAGAGAGGGGCTAGCCCAAGAGACCCAGTACTTC
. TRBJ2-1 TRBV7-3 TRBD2 CASSLNARTSWNEQFF TGTGCCAGCAGCTTAAACGCCCGGACTAGCTGGAATGAGCAGTTCTTC
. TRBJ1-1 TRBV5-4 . CASSPGRGAMNTEAFF TGTGCCAGCAGCCCGGGGCGTGGTGCAATGAACACTGAAGCTTTCTTT
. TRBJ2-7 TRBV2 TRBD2 CASSLIAGGYEQYF TGTGCCAGCAGCCTTATAGCGGGGGGCTACGAGCAGTACTTC
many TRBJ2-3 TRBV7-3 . CASSLLSTDTQYF TGTGCCAGCAGCTTACTAAGCACAGATACGCAGTATTTT
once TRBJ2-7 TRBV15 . CATSSSFFIGTYEQYF TGTGCCACCAGCAGCTCGTTCTTCATCGGGACCTACGAGCAGTACTTC
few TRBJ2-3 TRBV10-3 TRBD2 CAIRAGLDADTQYF TGTGCCATCAGGGCCGGACTAGACGCAGATACGCAGTATTTT
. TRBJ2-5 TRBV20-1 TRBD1 CSASPSTGETQYF TGCAGTGCTAGCCCCTCGACAGGGGAGACCCAGTACTTC
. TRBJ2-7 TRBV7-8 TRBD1 CASSLVVQGALRQYF TGTGCCAGCAGCTTAGTTGTACAGGGGGCCTTAAGGCAGTACTTC